The entry that follows covers one T cell receptor (beta chain) sequence. No antigen is known for it. It was via CD45RO/CCR7/CD25/CD127/CD95/CD27 that CD4+ naive, central memory, regulatory and stem cell-like memory cells were sorted. Without exception, sorted populations had purity beyond 95%. This entry is derived from a study of beta chain features in type 1 diabetes. Study findings and constraints: Naive, central memory and regulatory TCRB repertoires appeared more similar among patients than healthy donors. Among patients with Type 1 diabetes, TCRB CDR3s were moderately but significantly shorter in every one of the four CD4+ subsets.

Sequenced material consisted of expressed TCRB transcripts (all of the isolated RNA was reverse transcribed). There were millions of reads on average in the naive, central memory and regulatory T cell samples. Repertoires were generated with immunoSEQ multiplex PCR, while TCRdb's copy carries only in-frame clones and drops some. This table holds around 690,000 clones, 9.5% to 15% found once. Input material: naive CD4+ T cells from blood. This clonotype originated in a man aged 30 to 45 with type 1 diabetes.

This CDR3 is CASSLTAYQETQYF. For the CDR3, the DNA is TGTGCCAGCAGCTTGACAGCGTACCAAGAGACCCAGTACTTC. This rearrangement joins TRBV7-9 to TRBJ2-5; D may be TRBD1 (5 bases). This CDR3 spans 14 amino acids. CDR1 and CDR2 (germline): SEHNR, FQNEAQ (reference sequence). Trimming cost V 3 bases and J 0 bases, with 8 bases left between them.